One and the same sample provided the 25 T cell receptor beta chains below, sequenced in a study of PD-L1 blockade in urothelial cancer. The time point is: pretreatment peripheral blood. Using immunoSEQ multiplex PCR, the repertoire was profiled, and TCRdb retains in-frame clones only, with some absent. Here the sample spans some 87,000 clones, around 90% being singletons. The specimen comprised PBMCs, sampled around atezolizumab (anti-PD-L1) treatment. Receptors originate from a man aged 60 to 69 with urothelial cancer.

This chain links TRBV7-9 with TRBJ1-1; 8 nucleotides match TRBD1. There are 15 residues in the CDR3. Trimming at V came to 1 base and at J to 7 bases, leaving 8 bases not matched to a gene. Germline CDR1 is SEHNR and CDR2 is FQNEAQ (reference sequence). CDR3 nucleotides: TGTGCCAGCAGCTTAGGGGGACAGGCGAGTAGTGAAGCTTTCTTT. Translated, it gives CASSLGGQASSEAFF. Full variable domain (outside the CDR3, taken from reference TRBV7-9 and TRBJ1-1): DTGVSQNPRHKITKRGQNVTFRCDPISEHNRLYWYRQTLGQGPEFLTYFQNEAQLEKSRLLSDRFSAERPKGSFSTLEIQRTEQGDSAMYLCASSLGGQASSEAFFGQGTRLTVV.

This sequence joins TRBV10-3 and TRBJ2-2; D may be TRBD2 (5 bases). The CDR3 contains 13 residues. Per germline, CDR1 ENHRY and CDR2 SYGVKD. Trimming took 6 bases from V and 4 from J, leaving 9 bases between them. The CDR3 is CAISGISTGELFF. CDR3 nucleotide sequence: TGTGCCATCAGCGGGATCAGCACCGGGGAGCTGTTTTTT.

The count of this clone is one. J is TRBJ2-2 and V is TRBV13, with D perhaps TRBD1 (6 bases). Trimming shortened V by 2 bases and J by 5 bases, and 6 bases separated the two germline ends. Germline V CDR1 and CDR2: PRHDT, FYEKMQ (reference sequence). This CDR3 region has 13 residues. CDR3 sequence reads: CASSLRGTGELFF. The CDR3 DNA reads TGTGCCAGCAGCTTAAGGGGGACCGGGGAGCTGTTTTTT.

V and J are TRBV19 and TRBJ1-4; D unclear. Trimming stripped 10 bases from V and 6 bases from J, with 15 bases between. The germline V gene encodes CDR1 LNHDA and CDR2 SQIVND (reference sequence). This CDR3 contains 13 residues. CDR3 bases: TGTGCCACAATCGGTTTTCCTGATGAAAAACTGTTTTTT. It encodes CATIGFPDEKLFF.

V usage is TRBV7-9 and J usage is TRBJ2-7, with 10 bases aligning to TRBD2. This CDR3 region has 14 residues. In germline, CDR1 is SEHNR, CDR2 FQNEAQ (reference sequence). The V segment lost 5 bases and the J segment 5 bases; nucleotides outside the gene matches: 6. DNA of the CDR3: TGTGCCAGCAGCCCTAGCGGGAGTAACGACGAGCAGTACTTC. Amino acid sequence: CASSPSGSNDEQYF.

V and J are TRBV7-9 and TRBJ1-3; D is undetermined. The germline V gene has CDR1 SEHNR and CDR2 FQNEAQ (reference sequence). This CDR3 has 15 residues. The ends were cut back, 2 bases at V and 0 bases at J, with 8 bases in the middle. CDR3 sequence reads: CASSLTQISGNTIYF. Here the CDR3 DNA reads TGTGCCAGCAGCTTAACCCAGATCTCTGGAAACACCATATATTTT.

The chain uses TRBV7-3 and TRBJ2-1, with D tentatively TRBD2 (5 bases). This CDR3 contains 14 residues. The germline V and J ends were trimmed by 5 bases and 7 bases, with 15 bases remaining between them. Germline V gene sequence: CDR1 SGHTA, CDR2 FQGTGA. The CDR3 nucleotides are TGTGCCAGCAGCCCCGGAGGTCTGAGGAATGAGCAGTTCTTC. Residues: CASSPGGLRNEQFF.

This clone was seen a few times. CDR3 in amino acids: CASSPSGRGNTGELFF. Written as DNA, the CDR3 is TGTGCCAGCAGCCCAAGTGGGAGGGGAAACACCGGGGAGCTGTTTTTT. The chain joins TRBV9 to TRBJ2-2; 7 bases fit TRBD2. The CDR3 runs 16 residues. The germline V gene encodes CDR1 SGDLS and CDR2 YYNGEE. The V and J ends lost 4 bases and 2 bases, in that order; junction bases with no gene match: 8.

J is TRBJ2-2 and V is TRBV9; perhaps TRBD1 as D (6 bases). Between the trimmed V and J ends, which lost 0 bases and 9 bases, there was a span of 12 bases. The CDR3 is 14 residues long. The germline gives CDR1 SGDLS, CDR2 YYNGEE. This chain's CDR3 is CASSVDRVPRELFF. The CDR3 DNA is TGTGCCAGCAGCGTAGACAGGGTCCCCCGGGAGCTGTTTTTT. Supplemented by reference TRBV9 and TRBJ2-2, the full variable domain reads DSGVTQTPKHLITATGQRVTLRCSPRSGDLSVYWYQQSLDQGLQFLIQYYNGEERAKGNILERFSAQQFPDLHSELNLSSLELGDSALYFCASSVDRVPRELFFGEGSRLTVL.

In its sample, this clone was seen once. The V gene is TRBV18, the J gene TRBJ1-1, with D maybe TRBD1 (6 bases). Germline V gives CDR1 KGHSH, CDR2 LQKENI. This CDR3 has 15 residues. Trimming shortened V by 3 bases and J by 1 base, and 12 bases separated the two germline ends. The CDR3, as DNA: TGTGCCAGCTCACCTATAACAGGGAGGAACACTGAAGCTTTCTTT. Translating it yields CASSPITGRNTEAFF.

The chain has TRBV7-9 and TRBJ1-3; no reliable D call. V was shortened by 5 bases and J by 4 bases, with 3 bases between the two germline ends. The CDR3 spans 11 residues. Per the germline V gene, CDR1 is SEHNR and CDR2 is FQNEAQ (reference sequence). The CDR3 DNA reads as TGTGCCAGCAGCCCGGGAAACACCATATATTTT. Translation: CASSPGNTIYF.

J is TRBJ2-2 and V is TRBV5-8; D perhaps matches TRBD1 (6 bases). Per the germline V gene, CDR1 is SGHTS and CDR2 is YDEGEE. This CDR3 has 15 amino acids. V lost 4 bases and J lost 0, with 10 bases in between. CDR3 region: CASSQGSANTGELFF. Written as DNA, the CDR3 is TGTGCCAGCAGCCAGGGGAGCGCGAACACCGGGGAGCTGTTTTTT.

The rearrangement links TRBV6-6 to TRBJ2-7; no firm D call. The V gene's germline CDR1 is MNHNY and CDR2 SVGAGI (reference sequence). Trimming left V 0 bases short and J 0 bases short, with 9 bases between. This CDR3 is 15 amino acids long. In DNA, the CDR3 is TGTGCCAGCAGTTACTCGGTAGAGAGCTCCTACGAGCAGTACTTC. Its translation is CASSYSVESSYEQYF.

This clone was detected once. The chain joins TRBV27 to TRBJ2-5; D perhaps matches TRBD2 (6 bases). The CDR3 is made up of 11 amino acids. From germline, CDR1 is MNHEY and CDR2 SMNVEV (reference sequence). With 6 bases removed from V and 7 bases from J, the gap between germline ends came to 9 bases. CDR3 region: CASRGTATQYF. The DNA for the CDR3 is TGTGCCAGCAGGGGGACTGCGACCCAGTACTTC.

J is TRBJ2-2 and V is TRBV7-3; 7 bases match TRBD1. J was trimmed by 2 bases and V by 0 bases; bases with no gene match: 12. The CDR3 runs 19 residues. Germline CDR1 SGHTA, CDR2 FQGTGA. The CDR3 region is CASSLTIGTYRGNTGELFF. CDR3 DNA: TGTGCCAGCAGCTTAACGATTGGCACCTACAGGGGAAACACCGGGGAGCTGTTTTTT. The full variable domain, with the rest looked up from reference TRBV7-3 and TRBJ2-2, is GAGVSQTPSNKVTEKGKYVELRCDPISGHTALYWYRQSLGQGPEFLIYFQGTGAADDSGLPNDRFFAVRPEGSVSTLKIQRTERGDSAVYLCASSLTIGTYRGNTGELFFGEGSRLTVL.

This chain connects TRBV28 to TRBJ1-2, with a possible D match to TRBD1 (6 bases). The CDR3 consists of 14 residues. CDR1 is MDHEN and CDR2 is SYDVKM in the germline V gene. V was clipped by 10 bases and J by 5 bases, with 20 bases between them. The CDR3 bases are TGTGCCATTACGTCAGGGGAGGGTCGATATGGCTACACCTTC. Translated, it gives CAITSGEGRYGYTF.

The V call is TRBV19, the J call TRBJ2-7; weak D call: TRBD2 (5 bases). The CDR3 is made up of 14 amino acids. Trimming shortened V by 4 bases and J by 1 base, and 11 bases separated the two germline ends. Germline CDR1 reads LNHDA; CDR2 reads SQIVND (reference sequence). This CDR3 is CASSTRGKSYEQYF. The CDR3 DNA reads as TGTGCCAGTAGTACCCGGGGAAAGTCCTACGAGCAGTACTTC.

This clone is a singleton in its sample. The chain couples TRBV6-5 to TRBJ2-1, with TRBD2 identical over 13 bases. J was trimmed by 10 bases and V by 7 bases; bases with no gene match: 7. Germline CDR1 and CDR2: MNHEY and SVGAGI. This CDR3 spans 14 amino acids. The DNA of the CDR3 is TGTGCCAGCAACAGACTAGCGGGAGGAGGAGAGCAGTTCTTC. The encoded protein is CASNRLAGGGEQFF.

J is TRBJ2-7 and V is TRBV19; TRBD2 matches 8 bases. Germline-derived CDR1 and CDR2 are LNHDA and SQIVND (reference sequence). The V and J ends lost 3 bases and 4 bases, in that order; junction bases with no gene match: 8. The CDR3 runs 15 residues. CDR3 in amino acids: CASSIPSGSRYEQYF. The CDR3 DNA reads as TGTGCCAGTAGTATTCCCAGCGGGAGTCGGTACGAGCAGTACTTC. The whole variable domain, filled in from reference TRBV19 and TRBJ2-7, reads DGGITQSPKYLFRKEGQNVTLSCEQNLNHDAMYWYRQDPGQGLRLIYYSQIVNDFQKGDIAEGYSVSREKKESFPLTVTSAQKNPTAFYLCASSIPSGSRYEQYFGPGTRLTVT.

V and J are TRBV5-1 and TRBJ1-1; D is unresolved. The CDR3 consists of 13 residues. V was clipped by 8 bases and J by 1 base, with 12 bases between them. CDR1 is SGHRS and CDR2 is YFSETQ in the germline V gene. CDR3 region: CASSYLENTEAFF. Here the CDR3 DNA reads TGCGCCAGTAGTTATTTAGAGAACACTGAAGCTTTCTTT. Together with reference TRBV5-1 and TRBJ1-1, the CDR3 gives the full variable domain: KAGVTQTPRYLIKTRGQQVTLSCSPISGHRSVSWYQQTPGQGLQFLFEYFSETQRNKGNFPGRFSGRQFSNSRSEMNVSTLELGDSALYLCASSYLENTEAFFGQGTRLTVV.

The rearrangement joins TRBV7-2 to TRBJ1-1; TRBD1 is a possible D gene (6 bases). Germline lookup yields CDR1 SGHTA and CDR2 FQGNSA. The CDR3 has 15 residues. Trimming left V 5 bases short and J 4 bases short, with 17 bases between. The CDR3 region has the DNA TGTGCCAGCAGCGCTTACAGGGTCTCTGGCACTGAAGCTTTCTTT. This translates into CASSAYRVSGTEAFF.

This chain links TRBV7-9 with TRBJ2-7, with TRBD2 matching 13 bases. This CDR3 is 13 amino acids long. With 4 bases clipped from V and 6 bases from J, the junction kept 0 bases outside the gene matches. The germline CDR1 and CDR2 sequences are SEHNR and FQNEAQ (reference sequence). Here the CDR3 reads CASSWTSGSEQYF. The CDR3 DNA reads TGTGCCAGCAGCTGGACTAGCGGGAGCGAGCAGTACTTC.

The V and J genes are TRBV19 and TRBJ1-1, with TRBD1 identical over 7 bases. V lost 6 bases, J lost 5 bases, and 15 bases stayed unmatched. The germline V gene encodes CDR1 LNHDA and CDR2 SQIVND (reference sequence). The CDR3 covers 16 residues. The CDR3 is CASSLPPTGVDTEAFF. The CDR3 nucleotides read TGTGCCAGTAGCCTCCCTCCCACAGGGGTGGATACTGAAGCTTTCTTT.

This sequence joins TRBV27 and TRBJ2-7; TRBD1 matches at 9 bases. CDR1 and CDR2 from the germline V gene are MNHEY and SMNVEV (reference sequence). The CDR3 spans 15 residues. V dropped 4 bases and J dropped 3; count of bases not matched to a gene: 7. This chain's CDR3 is CASSSRTGAGYEQYF. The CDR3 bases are TGTGCCAGCAGTTCCCGGACAGGGGCGGGCTACGAGCAGTACTTC.

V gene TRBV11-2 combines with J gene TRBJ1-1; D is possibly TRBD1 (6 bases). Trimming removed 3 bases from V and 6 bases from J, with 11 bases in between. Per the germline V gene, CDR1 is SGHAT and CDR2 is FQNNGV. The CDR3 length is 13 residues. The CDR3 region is CASSFQGGPEAFF. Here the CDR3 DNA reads TGTGCCAGCAGCTTCCAAGGGGGACCTGAAGCTTTCTTT.